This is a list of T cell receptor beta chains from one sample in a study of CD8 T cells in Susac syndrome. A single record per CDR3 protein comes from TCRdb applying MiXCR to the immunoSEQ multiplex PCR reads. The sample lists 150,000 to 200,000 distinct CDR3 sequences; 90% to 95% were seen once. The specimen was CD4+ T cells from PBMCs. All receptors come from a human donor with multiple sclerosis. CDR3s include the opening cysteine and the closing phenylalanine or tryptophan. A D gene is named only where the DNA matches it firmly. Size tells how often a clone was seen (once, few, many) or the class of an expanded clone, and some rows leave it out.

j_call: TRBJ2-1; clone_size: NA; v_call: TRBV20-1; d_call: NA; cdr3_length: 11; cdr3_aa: CSARVYNEQFF; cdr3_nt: TGCAGTGCTAGAGTATATAATGAGCAGTTCTTC
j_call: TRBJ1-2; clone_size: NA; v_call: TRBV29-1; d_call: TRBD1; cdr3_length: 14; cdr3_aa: CSVDGTGRGYGYTF; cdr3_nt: TGCAGCGTTGATGGGACAGGGAGGGGCTATGGCTACACCTTC
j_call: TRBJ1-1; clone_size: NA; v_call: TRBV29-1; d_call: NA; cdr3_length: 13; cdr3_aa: CSVEDGPYTEAFF; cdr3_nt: TGCAGCGTTGAAGACGGACCCTACACTGAAGCTTTCTTT
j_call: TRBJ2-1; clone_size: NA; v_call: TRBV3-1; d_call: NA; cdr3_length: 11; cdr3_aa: CASTARGEQFF; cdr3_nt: TGTGCCAGCACCGCTCGAGGGGAGCAGTTCTTC
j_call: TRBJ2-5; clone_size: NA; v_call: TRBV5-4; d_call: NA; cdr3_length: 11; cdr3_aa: CASTPKETQYF; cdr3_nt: TGTGCCAGCACCCCCAAGGAGACCCAGTACTTC
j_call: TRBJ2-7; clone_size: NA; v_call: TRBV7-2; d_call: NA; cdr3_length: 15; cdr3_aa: CASSLVGIRTYEQYF; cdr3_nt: TGTGCCAGCAGCTTAGTCGGGATAAGGACCTACGAGCAGTACTTC
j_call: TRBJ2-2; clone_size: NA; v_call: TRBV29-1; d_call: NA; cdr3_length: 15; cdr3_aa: CSVVRAATNTGELFF; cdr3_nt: TGCAGCGTTGTTCGGGCGGCGACGAACACCGGGGAGCTGTTTTTT
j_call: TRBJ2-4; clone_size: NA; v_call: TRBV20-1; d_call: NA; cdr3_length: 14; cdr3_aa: CSARVGAHKNIQYF; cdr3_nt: TGCAGTGCCAGGGTGGGGGCTCACAAAAACATTCAGTACTTC
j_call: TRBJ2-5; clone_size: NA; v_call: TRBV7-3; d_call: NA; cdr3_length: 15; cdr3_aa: CASSNRGGGQETQYF; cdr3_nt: TGTGCCAGCAGCAACAGGGGCGGGGGCCAAGAGACCCAGTACTTC
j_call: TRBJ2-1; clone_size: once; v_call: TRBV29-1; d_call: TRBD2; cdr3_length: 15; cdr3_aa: CSVEDQGGPPNEQFF; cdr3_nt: TGCAGCGTTGAAGATCAGGGAGGGCCCCCCAATGAGCAGTTCTTC
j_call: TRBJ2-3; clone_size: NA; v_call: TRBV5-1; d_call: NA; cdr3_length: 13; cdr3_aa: CASSLRSTDTQYF; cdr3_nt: TGTGCCAGCAGTTTAAGAAGCACAGATACGCAGTATTTT
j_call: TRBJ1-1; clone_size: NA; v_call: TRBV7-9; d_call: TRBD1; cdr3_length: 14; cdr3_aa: CASRGDRGRTEAFF; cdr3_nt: TGTGCCAGCAGGGGGGACAGGGGGCGGACTGAAGCTTTCTTT
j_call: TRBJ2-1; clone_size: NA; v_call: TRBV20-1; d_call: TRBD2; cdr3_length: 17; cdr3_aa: CSALTSGDALSYNEQFF; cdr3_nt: TGCAGTGCCCTGACTAGCGGGGATGCCCTCTCCTACAATGAGCAGTTCTTC
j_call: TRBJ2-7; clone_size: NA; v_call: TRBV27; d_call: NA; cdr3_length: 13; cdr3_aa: CASSLSPQVEQYF; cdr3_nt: TGTGCCAGCAGTTTATCCCCCCAGGTCGAGCAGTACTTC
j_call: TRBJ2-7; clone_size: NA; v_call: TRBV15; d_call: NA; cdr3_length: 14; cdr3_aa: CATSRDKATREQYF; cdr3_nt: TGTGCCACCAGCAGAGATAAGGCAACACGGGAGCAGTACTTC
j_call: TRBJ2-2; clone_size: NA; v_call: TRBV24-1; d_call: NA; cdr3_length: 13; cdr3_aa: CAAMGKDTGELFF; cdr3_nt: TGTGCCGCCATGGGTAAGGACACCGGGGAGCTGTTTTTT
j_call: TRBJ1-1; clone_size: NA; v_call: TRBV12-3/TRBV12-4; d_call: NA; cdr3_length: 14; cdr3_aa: CASSSRTLEDEAFF; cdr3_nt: TGTGCCAGCAGTTCGAGGACTCTTGAGGATGAAGCTTTCTTT
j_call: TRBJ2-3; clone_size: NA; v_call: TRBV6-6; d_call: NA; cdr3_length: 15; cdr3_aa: CASTKGDLGSNTQYF; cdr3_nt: TGTGCCAGCACCAAGGGCGACCTAGGGAGTAATACGCAGTATTTT
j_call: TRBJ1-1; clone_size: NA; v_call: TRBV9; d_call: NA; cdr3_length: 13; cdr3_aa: CASSVVANTEAFF; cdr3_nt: TGTGCCAGCAGCGTCGTCGCGAACACTGAAGCTTTCTTT
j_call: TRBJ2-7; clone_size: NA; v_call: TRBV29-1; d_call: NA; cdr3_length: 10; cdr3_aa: CSGGDYEQYF; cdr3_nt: TGCAGCGGGGGGGATTACGAGCAGTACTTC
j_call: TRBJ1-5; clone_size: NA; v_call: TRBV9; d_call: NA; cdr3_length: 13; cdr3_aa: CASSVGPDQPQHF; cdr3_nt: TGTGCCAGCAGCGTTGGCCCAGATCAGCCCCAGCATTTT
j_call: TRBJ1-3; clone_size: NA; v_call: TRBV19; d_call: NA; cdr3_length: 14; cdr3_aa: CASNRVYSGNTIYF; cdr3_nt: TGTGCCAGTAATCGGGTTTACTCTGGAAACACCATATATTTT
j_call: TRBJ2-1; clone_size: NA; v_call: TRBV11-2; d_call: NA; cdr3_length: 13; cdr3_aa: CASSSLRGIEQFF; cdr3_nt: TGTGCCAGCAGCTCCCTCCGAGGGATTGAGCAGTTCTTC
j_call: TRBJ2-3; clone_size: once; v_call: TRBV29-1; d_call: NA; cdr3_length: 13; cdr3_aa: CSVEGGSTDTQYF; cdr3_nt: TGCAGCGTTGAAGGCGGGAGCACAGATACGCAGTATTTT